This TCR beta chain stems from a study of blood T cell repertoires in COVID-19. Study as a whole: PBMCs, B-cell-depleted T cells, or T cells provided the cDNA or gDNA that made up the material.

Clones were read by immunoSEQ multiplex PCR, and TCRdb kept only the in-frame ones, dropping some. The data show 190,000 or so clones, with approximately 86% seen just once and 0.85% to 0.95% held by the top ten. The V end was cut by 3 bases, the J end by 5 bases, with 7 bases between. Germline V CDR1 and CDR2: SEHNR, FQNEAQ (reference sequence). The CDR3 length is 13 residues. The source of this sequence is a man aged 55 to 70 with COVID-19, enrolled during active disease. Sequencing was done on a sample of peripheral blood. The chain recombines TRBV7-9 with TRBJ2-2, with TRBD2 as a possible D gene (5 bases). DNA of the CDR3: TGTGCCAGCAGCTTTGAGGGAACCGGGGAGCTGTTTTTT. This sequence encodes CASSFEGTGELFF. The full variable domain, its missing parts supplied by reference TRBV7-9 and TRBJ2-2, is DTGVSQNPRHKITKRGQNVTFRCDPISEHNRLYWYRQTLGQGPEFLTYFQNEAQLEKSRLLSDRFSAERPKGSFSTLEIQRTEQGDSAMYLCASSFEGTGELFFGEGSRLTVL.